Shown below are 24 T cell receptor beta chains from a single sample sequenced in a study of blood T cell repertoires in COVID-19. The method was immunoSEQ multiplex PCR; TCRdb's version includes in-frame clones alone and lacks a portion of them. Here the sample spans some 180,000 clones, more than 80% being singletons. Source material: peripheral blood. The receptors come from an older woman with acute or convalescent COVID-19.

The CDR3 coding sequence is TGTGCCAGCAGCTTGGTAGGGGGCGCGTCCGGGGAGCTGTTTTTT. This encodes CASSLVGGASGELFF. The V call is TRBV5-5, the J call TRBJ2-2; 7 bases are shared with TRBD1. The trim removed 0 bases at V and 6 bases at J, leaving 5 bases unmatched. CDR1 is SGHKS and CDR2 is YYEKEE in the germline V gene (reference sequence). CDR3 length equals 15 residues.

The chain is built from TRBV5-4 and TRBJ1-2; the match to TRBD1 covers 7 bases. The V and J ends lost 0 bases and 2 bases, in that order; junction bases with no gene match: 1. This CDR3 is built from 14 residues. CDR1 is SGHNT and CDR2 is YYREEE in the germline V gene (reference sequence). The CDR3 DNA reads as TGTGCCAGCAGCTTGGGACAGGGAAACTATGGCTACACCTTC. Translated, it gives CASSLGQGNYGYTF.

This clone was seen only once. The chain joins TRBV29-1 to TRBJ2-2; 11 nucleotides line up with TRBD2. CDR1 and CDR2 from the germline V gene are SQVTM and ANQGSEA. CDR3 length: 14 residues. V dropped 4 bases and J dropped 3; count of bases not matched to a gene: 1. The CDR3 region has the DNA TGCAGCGTTGCGGGACTAGCGGACACCGGGGAGCTGTTTTTT. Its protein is CSVAGLADTGELFF.

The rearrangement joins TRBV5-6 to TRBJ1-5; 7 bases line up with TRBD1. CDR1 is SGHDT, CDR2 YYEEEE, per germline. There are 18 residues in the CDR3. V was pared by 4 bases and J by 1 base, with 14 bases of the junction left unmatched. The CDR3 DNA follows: TGTGCCAGCAGCCACGAACTTGCACAGGGGATGAGCAATCAGCCCCAGCATTTT. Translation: CASSHELAQGMSNQPQHF.

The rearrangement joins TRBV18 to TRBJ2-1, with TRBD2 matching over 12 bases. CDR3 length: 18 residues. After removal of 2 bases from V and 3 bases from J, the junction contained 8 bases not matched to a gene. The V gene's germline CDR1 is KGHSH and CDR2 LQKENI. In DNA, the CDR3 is TGTGCCAGCTCACCAGTAACTAGCGGGAGGTTCGGCTACAATGAGCAGTTCTTC. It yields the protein CASSPVTSGRFGYNEQFF.

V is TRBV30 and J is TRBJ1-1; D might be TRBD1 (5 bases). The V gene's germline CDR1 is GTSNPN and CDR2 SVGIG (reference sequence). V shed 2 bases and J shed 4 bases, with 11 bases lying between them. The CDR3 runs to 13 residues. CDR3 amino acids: CAWSKGDGTEAFF. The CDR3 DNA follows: TGTGCCTGGAGTAAAGGGGATGGCACTGAAGCTTTCTTT.

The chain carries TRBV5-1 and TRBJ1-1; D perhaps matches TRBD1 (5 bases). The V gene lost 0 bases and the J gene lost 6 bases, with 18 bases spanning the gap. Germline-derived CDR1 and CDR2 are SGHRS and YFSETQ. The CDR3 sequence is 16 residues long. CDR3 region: CASSLEGRGLVSEAFF. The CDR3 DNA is TGCGCCAGCAGCTTGGAAGGAAGGGGTTTGGTATCTGAAGCTTTCTTT. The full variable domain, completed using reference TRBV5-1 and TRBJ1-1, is KAGVTQTPRYLIKTRGQQVTLSCSPISGHRSVSWYQQTPGQGLQFLFEYFSETQRNKGNFPGRFSGRQFSNSRSEMNVSTLELGDSALYLCASSLEGRGLVSEAFFGQGTRLTVV.

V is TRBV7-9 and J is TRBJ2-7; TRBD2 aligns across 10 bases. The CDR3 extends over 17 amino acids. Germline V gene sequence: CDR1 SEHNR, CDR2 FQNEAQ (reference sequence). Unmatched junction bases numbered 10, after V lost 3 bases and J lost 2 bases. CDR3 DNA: TGTGCCAGCAGCTTGAATAGACTAGCGGGCGGGACCTACGAGCAGTACTTC. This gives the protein CASSLNRLAGGTYEQYF.

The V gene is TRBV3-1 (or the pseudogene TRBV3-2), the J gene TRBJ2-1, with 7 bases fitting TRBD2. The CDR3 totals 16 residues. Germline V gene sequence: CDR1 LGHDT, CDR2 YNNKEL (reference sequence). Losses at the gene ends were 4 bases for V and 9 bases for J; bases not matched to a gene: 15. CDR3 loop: CASSLKVGASGAEQFF. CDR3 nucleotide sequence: TGTGCCAGCAGCCTCAAGGTTGGGGCTAGCGGAGCTGAGCAGTTCTTC.

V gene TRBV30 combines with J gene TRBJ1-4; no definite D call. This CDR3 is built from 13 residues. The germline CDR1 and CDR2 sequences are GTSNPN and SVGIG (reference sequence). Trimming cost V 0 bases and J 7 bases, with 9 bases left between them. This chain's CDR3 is CAWSVISREKLFF. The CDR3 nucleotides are TGTGCCTGGAGTGTAATTTCCCGTGAAAAACTGTTTTTT. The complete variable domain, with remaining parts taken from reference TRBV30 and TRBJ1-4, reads SQTIHQWPATLVQPVGSPLSLECTVEGTSNPNLYWYRQAAGRGLQLLFYSVGIGQISSEVPQNLSASRPQDRQFILSSKKLLLSDSGFYLCAWSVISREKLFFGSGTQLSVL.

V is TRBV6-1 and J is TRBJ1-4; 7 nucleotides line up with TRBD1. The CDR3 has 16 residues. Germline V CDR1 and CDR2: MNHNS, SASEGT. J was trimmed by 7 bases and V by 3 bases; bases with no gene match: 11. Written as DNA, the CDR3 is TGTGCCAGCAGTGACCCCCTGACAGGGCGGGGTGAAAAACTGTTTTTT. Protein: CASSDPLTGRGEKLFF.

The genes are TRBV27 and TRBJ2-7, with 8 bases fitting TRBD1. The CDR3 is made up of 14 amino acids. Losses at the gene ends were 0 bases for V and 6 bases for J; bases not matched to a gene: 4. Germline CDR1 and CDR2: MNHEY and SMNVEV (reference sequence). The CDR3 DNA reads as TGTGCCAGCAGTTTATCTGGACAGGGCTTCGAGCAGTACTTC. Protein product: CASSLSGQGFEQYF.

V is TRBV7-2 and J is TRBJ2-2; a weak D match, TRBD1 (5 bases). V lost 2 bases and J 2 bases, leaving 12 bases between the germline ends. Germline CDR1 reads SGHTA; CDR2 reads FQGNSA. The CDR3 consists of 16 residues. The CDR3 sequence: CASSLRGITNTGELFF. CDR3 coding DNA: TGTGCCAGCAGCTTAAGGGGAATAACTAACACCGGGGAGCTGTTTTTT.

Here the CDR3 reads CATSSRTSGSYNEQFF. Here the CDR3 DNA reads TGTGCCACCAGCTCCCGGACTAGCGGGAGCTACAATGAGCAGTTCTTC. V and J are TRBV24-1 and TRBJ2-1; TRBD2 matches at 13 bases. The CDR3 extends over 16 amino acids. J lost 3 bases, V lost 7 bases, and 5 bases had no gene match. Germline V gene sequence: CDR1 KGHDR, CDR2 SFDVKD.

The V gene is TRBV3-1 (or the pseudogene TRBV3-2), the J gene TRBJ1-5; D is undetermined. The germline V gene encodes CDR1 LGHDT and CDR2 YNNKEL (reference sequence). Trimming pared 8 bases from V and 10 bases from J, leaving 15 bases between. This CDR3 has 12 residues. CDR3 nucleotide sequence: TGTGCCAGCGGTAGCAGCGGTTCCCCCCAGCATTTT. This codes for CASGSSGSPQHF.

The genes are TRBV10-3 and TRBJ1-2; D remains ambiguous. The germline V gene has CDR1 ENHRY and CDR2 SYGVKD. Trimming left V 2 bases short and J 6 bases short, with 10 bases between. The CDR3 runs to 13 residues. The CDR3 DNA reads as TGTGCCATCAGTGAGGAGGCAGTGGATGGCTACACCTTC. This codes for CAISEEAVDGYTF.

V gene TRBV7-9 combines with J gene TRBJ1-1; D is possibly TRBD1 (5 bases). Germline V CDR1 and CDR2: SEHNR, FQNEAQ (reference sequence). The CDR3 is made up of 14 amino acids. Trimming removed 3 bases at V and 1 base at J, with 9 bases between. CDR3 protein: CASSFATENTEAFF. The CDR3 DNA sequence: TGTGCCAGCAGCTTCGCGACAGAGAACACTGAAGCTTTCTTT.

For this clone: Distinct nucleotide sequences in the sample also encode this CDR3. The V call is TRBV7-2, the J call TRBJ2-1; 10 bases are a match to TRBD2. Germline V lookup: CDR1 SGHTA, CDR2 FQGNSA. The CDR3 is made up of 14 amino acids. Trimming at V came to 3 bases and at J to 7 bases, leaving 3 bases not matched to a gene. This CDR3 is CASSLGLARNEQFF. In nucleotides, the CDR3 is TGTGCCAGCAGCTTGGGACTAGCGCGGAATGAGCAGTTCTTC.

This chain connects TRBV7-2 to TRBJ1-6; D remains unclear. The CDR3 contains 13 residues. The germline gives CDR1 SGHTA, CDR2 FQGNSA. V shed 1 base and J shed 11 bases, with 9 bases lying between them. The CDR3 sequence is CASSLDGTTPLHF. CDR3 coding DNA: TGTGCCAGCAGCTTAGATGGCACAACACCCCTCCACTTT.

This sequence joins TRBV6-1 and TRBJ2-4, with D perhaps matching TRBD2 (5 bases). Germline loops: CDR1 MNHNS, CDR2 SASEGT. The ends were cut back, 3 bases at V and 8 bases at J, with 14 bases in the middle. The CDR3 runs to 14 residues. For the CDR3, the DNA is TGTGCCAGCAGTGAGAGGGCAGGATGGGACATTCAGTACTTC. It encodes CASSERAGWDIQYF.

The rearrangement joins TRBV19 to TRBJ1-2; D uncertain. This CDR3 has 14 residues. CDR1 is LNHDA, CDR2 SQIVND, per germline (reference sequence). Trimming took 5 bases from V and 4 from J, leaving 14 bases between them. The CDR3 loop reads CASSGPGSGYGYTF. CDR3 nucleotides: TGTGCCAGTAGTGGCCCCGGGTCCGGCTATGGCTACACCTTC. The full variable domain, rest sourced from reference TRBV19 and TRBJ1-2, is DGGITQSPKYLFRKEGQNVTLSCEQNLNHDAMYWYRQDPGQGLRLIYYSQIVNDFQKGDIAEGYSVSREKKESFPLTVTSAQKNPTAFYLCASSGPGSGYGYTFGSGTRLTVV.

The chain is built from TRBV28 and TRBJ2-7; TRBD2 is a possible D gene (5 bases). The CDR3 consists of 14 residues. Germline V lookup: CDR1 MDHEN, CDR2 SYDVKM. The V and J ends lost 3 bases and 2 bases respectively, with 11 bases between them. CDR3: CASSFPGLTYEQYF. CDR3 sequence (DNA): TGTGCCAGCAGTTTTCCGGGGTTAACCTACGAGCAGTACTTC.

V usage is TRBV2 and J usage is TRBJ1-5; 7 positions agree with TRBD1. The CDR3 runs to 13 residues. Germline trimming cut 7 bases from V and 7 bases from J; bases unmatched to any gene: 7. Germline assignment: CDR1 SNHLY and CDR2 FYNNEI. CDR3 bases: TGTGCCAGCACCGAACGAGGGGGCCAGCCCCAGCATTTT. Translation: CASTERGGQPQHF.

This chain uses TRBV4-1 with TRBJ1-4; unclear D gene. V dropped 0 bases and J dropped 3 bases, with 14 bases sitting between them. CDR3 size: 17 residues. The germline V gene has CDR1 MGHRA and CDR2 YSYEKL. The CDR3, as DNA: TGCGCCAGCAGCCAAGAATCCCGCGGGCCGGCTAATGAAAAACTGTTTTTT. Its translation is CASSQESRGPANEKLFF.